This T cell receptor beta chain was found in a study of blood T cell repertoires in COVID-19. Across the study: COVID-19 samples collected from the United States, Italy and Spain covered acute and convalescent phases.

Original handling: Amplified reference gene primers provided the basis for estimating nucleated cell counts. Sequencing used immunoSEQ multiplex PCR; TCRdb keeps in-frame clones, though not all of them. V, J and clone size are those of that table, while D and trimming were read from the DNA. The table includes some 500,000 clones, approximately 90% detected once. This clone was counted only a few times. For recovered donors of Cohort 3, there were two negative PCRs, clearance, or symptom resolution. V dropped 2 bases and J dropped 6 bases, with 14 bases sitting between them. From germline, CDR1 is MRHNA and CDR2 SNTAGT. The CDR3 is 15 amino acids.

This sequence was found in a woman aged 40 to 55 who had recovered from COVID-19. Sequenced sample: PBMCs or T cells enriched from blood (not recorded which). V gene TRBV6-4 combines with J gene TRBJ2-1; tentatively, D is TRBD2 (6 bases). The CDR3 sequence: CASSDRAGTGNEQFF. In DNA form, the CDR3 reads TGTGCCAGCAGTGACCGGGCGGGAACGGGCAATGAGCAGTTCTTC.